The 7 T cell receptor beta chains in this list originate from one sample, sequenced in a study of T cell responses to AZD1222 COVID-19 vaccine. The table came from immunoSEQ multiplex PCR; TCRdb's copy has only in-frame clones and leaves some out. Of around 140,000 clones in the sample, approximately 85% were seen once. This material consisted of peripheral blood, taken on day 0 of AZD1222 vaccination. The receptors stem from an adult in good health.

This chain uses TRBV4-1 with TRBJ1-2; D uncertain. CDR3 length equals 14 residues. Trimming took off 4 bases at V and 3 bases at J, with 12 bases between the two ends. Germline V gene sequence: CDR1 MGHRA, CDR2 YSYEKL. The CDR3: CASSRTNEDYGYTF. CDR3 in DNA: TGCGCCAGCAGCCGAACCAACGAGGACTATGGCTACACCTTC.

This chain uses TRBV7-9 with TRBJ1-6; a possible D gene is TRBD1 (5 bases). Germline V CDR1 and CDR2: SEHNR, FQNEAQ (reference sequence). With 5 bases removed from V and 11 bases from J, the gap between germline ends came to 31 bases. There are 19 residues in the CDR3. The DNA for the CDR3 is TGTGCCAGCAGCCCGGTTAACGGGCCGGGACGAATACGAAGAGCACCCCTCCACTTT. Translated, it gives CASSPVNGPGRIRRAPLHF. Together with reference TRBV7-9 and TRBJ1-6, the CDR3 gives the full variable domain: DTGVSQNPRHKITKRGQNVTFRCDPISEHNRLYWYRQTLGQGPEFLTYFQNEAQLEKSRLLSDRFSAERPKGSFSTLEIQRTEQGDSAMYLCASSPVNGPGRIRRAPLHFGNGTRLTVT.

The gene calls are TRBV4-1 and TRBJ2-7; D uncertain. The germline CDR1 and CDR2 sequences are MGHRA and YSYEKL. The length of the CDR3 is 14 residues. V lost 0 bases and J 2 bases, leaving 8 bases between the germline ends. The CDR3 here is CASSQDPVTYEQYF. CDR3 in DNA: TGCGCCAGCAGCCAAGATCCCGTTACCTACGAGCAGTACTTC.

The V call is TRBV27, the J call TRBJ2-7, with 13 positions matching TRBD2. J was trimmed by 6 bases and V by 5 bases; bases with no gene match: 7. CDR3 length: 15 amino acids. Germline-derived CDR1 and CDR2 are MNHEY and SMNVEV (reference sequence). As DNA, the CDR3 is TGTGCCAGCAGTCCCGGACTAGCGGGAGTAGCCGAGCAGTACTTC. Residues: CASSPGLAGVAEQYF.

The chain carries TRBV19 and TRBJ1-2; a possible D gene is TRBD1 (5 bases). Germline CDR1 reads LNHDA; CDR2 reads SQIVND (reference sequence). V was cut by 4 bases and J by 6 bases, with 12 bases left in between. CDR3 length: 13 amino acids. CDR3 DNA: TGTGCCAGTAGTACCCTCGGGGGGGATGGCTACACCTTC. It encodes CASSTLGGDGYTF.

CDR3 loop: CASNTGFVQEKLFF. DNA of the CDR3: TGTGCCAGCAATACAGGGTTTGTCCAGGAAAAACTGTTTTTT. The V gene is TRBV6-5, the J gene TRBJ1-4, with D perhaps matching TRBD1 (6 bases). Germline assignment: CDR1 MNHEY and CDR2 SVGAGI. The ends were cut back, 7 bases at V and 8 bases at J, with 17 bases in the middle. This CDR3 is 14 amino acids long.

The rearrangement joins TRBV15 to TRBJ2-5, with D perhaps matching TRBD1 (6 bases). This CDR3 is built from 12 residues. With 5 bases removed from V and 7 bases from J, the gap between germline ends came to 11 bases. Looked up from germline, CDR1 is LNHNV and CDR2 is YYDKDF (reference sequence). CDR3 residues: CATSSTTGTQYF. The CDR3 bases are TGTGCCACCAGCTCCACGACAGGGACCCAGTACTTC.